A single sample gave rise to the 9 T cell receptor beta chains below, sequenced in a study of blood T cell repertoires in COVID-19. The table came from immunoSEQ multiplex PCR; TCRdb's copy has only in-frame clones and leaves some out. The sample lists roughly 130,000 clones, approximately 84% seen once, with around 13% in the top ten. Sequenced: peripheral blood. The receptors derive from a woman aged 25 to 45 who had recovered from COVID-19.

The V gene is TRBV10-3, the J gene TRBJ2-7; D remains unclear. V was clipped by 6 bases and J by 3 bases, with 15 bases between them. This CDR3 is 14 amino acids long. Germline V gene data show CDR1 as ENHRY and CDR2 as SYGVKD. CDR3 residues: CAISPDPLNYEQYF. The CDR3 coding sequence is TGTGCCATCAGCCCCGATCCACTCAACTACGAGCAGTACTTC.

This clone is a singleton in its sample. This sample also contains other DNA sequences that code for the same CDR3. CDR3 bases: TGTGCCAGTAGTATTAGAGAAAACACTGAAGCTTTCTTT. This sequence encodes CASSIRENTEAFF. The chain uses TRBV19 and TRBJ1-1; D is undetermined. This CDR3 has 13 amino acids. The V and J ends lost 3 bases and 2 bases respectively, with 7 bases between them. Germline assignment: CDR1 LNHDA and CDR2 SQIVND (reference sequence).

The chain recombines TRBV5-1 with TRBJ2-5, with D maybe TRBD1 (8 bases). The CDR3 runs to 14 residues. Trimming pared 4 bases from V and 7 bases from J, leaving 17 bases between. Germline assignment: CDR1 SGHRS and CDR2 YFSETQ. The CDR3 sequence is CASSLQQGEGTQYF. In nucleotides, the CDR3 is TGCGCCAGCAGCCTACAACAGGGGGAGGGGACCCAGTACTTC.

The chain uses TRBV5-6 and TRBJ2-1, with 9 bases fitting TRBD2. V lost 7 bases, J lost 3 bases, and 8 bases stayed unmatched. CDR3 size: 15 residues. The V gene's germline CDR1 is SGHDT and CDR2 YYEEEE. The CDR3 coding sequence is TGTGCCAGCGGTGCCGGGACTAGCTTCTACAATGAGCAGTTCTTC. The encoded protein is CASGAGTSFYNEQFF. Supplemented by reference TRBV5-6 and TRBJ2-1, the full variable domain reads DAGVTQSPTHLIKTRGQQVTLRCSPKSGHDTVSWYQQALGQGPQFIFQYYEEEERQRGNFPDRFSGHQFPNYSSELNVNALLLGDSALYLCASGAGTSFYNEQFFGPGTRLTVL.

The chain joins TRBV11-2 to TRBJ2-1; D is perhaps TRBD2 (5 bases). Germline CDR1 and CDR2: SGHAT and FQNNGV. The V end was cut by 5 bases, the J end by 5 bases, with 19 bases between. The CDR3 runs 16 residues. Written as DNA, the CDR3 is TGTGCCAGCAGCCCCGCCCCTCGGGGAAAGAACAATGAGCAGTTCTTC. It yields the protein CASSPAPRGKNNEQFF.

The chain is built from TRBV4-1 and TRBJ2-2; D gene uncertain. V was shortened by 2 bases and J by 4 bases, with 17 bases between the two germline ends. The V gene's germline CDR1 is MGHRA and CDR2 YSYEKL. The CDR3 is made up of 17 amino acids. This chain's CDR3 is CASSQWLRGRFTGELFF. In DNA form, the CDR3 reads TGCGCCAGCAGCCAATGGCTTCGAGGTCGCTTCACCGGGGAGCTGTTTTTT.

The rearrangement uses TRBV4-1 and TRBJ1-1; perhaps TRBD1 as D (5 bases). V was shortened by 3 bases and J by 1 base, with 12 bases between the two germline ends. CDR1 is MGHRA and CDR2 is YSYEKL in the germline V gene. The CDR3 spans 15 residues. The CDR3 nucleotides are TGCGCCAGCAGCCAGACCTCGGACAAGAACACTGAAGCTTTCTTT. Amino acid sequence: CASSQTSDKNTEAFF.

The rearrangement links TRBV11-2 to TRBJ1-3, with D unclear. This CDR3 region has 16 residues. V lost 0 bases, J lost 0 bases, and 9 bases lay in between. Germline V CDR1 and CDR2: SGHAT, FQNNGV. CDR3 sequence: CASSLEPPVSGNTIYF. In nucleotides, the CDR3 is TGTGCCAGCAGCTTAGAGCCCCCAGTCTCTGGAAACACCATATATTTT. The full variable domain, with the rest looked up from reference TRBV11-2 and TRBJ1-3, is EAGVAQSPRYKIIEKRQSVAFWCNPISGHATLYWYQQILGQGPKLLIQFQNNGVVDDSQLPKDRFSAERLKGVDSTLKIQPAKLEDSAVYLCASSLEPPVSGNTIYFGEGSWLTVV.

This clone was seen once. The rearrangement joins TRBV5-6 to TRBJ2-3, with D possibly being TRBD1 (6 bases). The germline V gene encodes CDR1 SGHDT and CDR2 YYEEEE. Trimming stripped 0 bases from V and 6 bases from J, with 17 bases between. The CDR3 runs 16 residues. The CDR3 region has the DNA TGTGCCAGCAGCTTGGTACAGGGTCACCTGGTGGATACGCAGTATTTT. Amino acids: CASSLVQGHLVDTQYF. Together with reference TRBV5-6 and TRBJ2-3, the CDR3 gives the full variable domain: DAGVTQSPTHLIKTRGQQVTLRCSPKSGHDTVSWYQQALGQGPQFIFQYYEEEERQRGNFPDRFSGHQFPNYSSELNVNALLLGDSALYLCASSLVQGHLVDTQYFGPGTRLTVL.